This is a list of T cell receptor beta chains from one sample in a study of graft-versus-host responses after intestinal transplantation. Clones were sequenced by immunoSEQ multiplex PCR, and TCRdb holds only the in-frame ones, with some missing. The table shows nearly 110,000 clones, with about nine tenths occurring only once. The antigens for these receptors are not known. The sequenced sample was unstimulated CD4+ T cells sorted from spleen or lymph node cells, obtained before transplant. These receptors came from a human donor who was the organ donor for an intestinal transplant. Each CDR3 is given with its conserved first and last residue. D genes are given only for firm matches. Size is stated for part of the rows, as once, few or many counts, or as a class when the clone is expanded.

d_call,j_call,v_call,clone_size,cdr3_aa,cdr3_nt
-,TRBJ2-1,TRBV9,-,CASSIGTHMRDEQFF,TGTGCCAGCAGCATTGGGACTCACATGAGGGATGAGCAGTTCTTC
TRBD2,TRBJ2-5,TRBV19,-,CASSITSGDQETQYF,TGTGCCAGTAGTATCACTAGCGGAGACCAAGAGACCCAGTACTTC
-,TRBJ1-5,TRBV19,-,CACQSTANNQPQHF,TGTGCCTGCCAGAGTACGGCGAATAATCAGCCCCAGCATTTT
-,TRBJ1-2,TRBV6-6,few,CASSQPSGYGYTF,TGTGCCAGCAGTCAGCCCTCTGGCTATGGCTACACCTTC
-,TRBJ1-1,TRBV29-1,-,CSVEDRAGRREAFF,TGCAGCGTTGAAGATAGGGCAGGGAGGAGGGAAGCTTTCTTT
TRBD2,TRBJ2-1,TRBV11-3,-,CASSLNLRGSYNEQFF,TGTGCCAGCAGCTTAAATTTGCGGGGGTCCTACAATGAGCAGTTCTTC
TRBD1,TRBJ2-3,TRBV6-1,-,CASSVDRDTQYF,TGTGCCAGCAGTGTGGACAGGGATACGCAGTATTTT
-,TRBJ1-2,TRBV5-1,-,CASSLGQEVHGYTF,TGCGCCAGCAGCTTGGGACAGGAGGTCCATGGCTACACCTTC
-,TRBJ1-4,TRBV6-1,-,CASSESSVVREKLFF,TGTGCCAGCAGTGAATCGTCAGTGGTGCGGGAAAAACTGTTTTTT
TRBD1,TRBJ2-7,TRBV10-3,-,CAISERTGGDEQYF,TGTGCCATCAGTGAACGGACAGGGGGCGACGAGCAGTACTTC
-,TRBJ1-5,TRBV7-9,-,CASSFGEQPQHF,TGTGCCAGCAGCTTCGGGGAACAGCCCCAGCATTTT
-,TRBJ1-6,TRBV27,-,CASSRPGSPLHF,TGTGCCAGCAGTCGACCGGGTTCACCCCTCCACTTT
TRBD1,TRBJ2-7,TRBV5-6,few,CASSLGGTASSREQYF,TGTGCCAGCAGCTTGGGGGGGACAGCCTCCTCGAGGGAGCAGTACTTC
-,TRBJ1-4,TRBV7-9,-,CASSLISGHLATNEKLFF,TGTGCCAGCAGCCTCATAAGCGGACACCTTGCAACTAATGAAAAACTGTTTTTT
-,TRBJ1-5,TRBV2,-,CASSEPQGLYSNQPQHF,TGTGCCAGCAGTGAGCCGCAGGGCCTTTATAGCAATCAGCCCCAGCATTTT
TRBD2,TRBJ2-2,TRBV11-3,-,CASSASGSSTGELFF,TGTGCCAGCAGCGCTAGCGGGAGCTCTACCGGGGAGCTGTTTTTT
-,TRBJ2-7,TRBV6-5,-,CASSYGEMGTYEQYF,TGTGCCAGCAGTTACGGGGAGATGGGTACCTACGAGCAGTACTTC
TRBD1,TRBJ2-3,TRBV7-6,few,CASSLAVTGGTDTQYF,TGTGCCAGCAGCTTAGCGGTGACAGGGGGAACAGATACGCAGTATTTT
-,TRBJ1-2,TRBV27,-,CASSLTANYGYTF,TGTGCCAGCAGTTTAACAGCTAACTATGGCTACACCTTC
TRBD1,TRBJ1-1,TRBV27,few,CASRPKGGQGPHEAFF,TGTGCCAGCAGACCCAAGGGGGGACAGGGCCCCCATGAAGCTTTCTTT
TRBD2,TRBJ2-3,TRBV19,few,CASSSGRGTDTQYF,TGTGCCAGTAGTAGCGGGAGGGGCACAGATACGCAGTATTTT
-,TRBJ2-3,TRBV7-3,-,CASSLGMSTDTQYF,TGTGCCAGCAGCTTAGGAATGAGCACAGATACGCAGTATTTT
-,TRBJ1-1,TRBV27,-,CASSVTGITEAFF,TGTGCCAGCAGCGTTACAGGGATTACTGAAGCTTTCTTT
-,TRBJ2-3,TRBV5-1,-,CASQSSPGGAGNTQYF,TGCGCCAGCCAATCGTCTCCCGGCGGGGCGGGGAATACGCAGTATTTT
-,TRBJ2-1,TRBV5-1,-,CASSLTKPGELDEQFF,TGCGCCAGCAGCTTGACGAAACCGGGAGAATTGGATGAGCAGTTCTTC
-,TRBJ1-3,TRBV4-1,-,CASSQDVSPGNTIYF,TGCGCCAGCAGCCAAGATGTCAGCCCTGGAAACACCATATATTTT
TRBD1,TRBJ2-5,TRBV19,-,CASSTSGTGGGEAQYF,TGTGCCAGTAGTACTTCGGGGACAGGGGGCGGAGAGGCCCAGTACTTC
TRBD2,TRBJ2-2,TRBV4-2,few,CASRPTTGLAGPTGELFF,TGTGCCAGCAGACCAACAACGGGACTAGCGGGACCGACCGGGGAGCTGTTTTTT
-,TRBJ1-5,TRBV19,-,CASMSWGGNQPQHF,TGTGCCAGTATGTCATGGGGTGGCAATCAGCCCCAGCATTTT
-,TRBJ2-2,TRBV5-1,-,CASSFNTGELFF,TGCGCCAGCAGCTTCAACACCGGGGAGCTGTTTTTT
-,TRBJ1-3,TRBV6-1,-,CASMLAAVSGNTIYF,TGTGCCAGCATGCTCGCGGCGGTCTCTGGAAACACCATATATTTT
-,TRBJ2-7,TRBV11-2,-,CASSKDSSYEQYF,TGTGCCAGCAGCAAGGACTCCTCCTACGAGCAGTACTTC
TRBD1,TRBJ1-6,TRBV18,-,CASSPTGGLNSPLHF,TGTGCCAGCTCCCCTACAGGGGGCCTTAATTCACCCCTCCACTTT
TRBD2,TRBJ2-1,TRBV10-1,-,CASSELAGRGLTYNEQFF,TGCGCCAGCAGTGAACTAGCGGGGAGAGGATTAACCTACAATGAGCAGTTCTTC
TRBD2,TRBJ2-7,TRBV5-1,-,CASSILAGPSYEQYF,TGCGCCAGCAGTATACTAGCGGGCCCATCCTACGAGCAGTACTTC
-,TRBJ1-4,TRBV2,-,CASKGLSLGKLFF,TGTGCCAGCAAGGGGTTGTCGTTAGGAAAACTGTTTTTT
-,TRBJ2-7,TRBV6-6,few,CASSLAGQPYEQYF,TGTGCCAGCAGTTTGGCGGGACAACCATACGAGCAGTACTTC
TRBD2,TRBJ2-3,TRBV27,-,CASSLGLAEITDTQYF,TGTGCCAGCAGTTTGGGACTAGCGGAGATCACAGATACGCAGTATTTT
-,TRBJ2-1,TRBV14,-,CASSRGYRGVSDEQFF,TGTGCCAGCAGCCGAGGGTATAGGGGTGTCTCCGATGAGCAGTTCTTC
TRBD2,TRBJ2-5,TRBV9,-,CASSVSAGAGGLLSQYF,TGTGCCAGCAGCGTATCAGCTGGGGCGGGAGGGCTCTTATCCCAGTACTTC
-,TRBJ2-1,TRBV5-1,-,CASSLAVQGSYNEQFF,TGCGCCAGCAGCTTGGCCGTGCAGGGCTCCTACAATGAGCAGTTCTTC
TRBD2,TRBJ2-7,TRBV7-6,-,CASSLALGASGAYEQYF,TGTGCCAGCAGCTTAGCACTGGGCGCTAGCGGTGCCTACGAGCAGTACTTC
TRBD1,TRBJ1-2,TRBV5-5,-,CASSLDRGRYGYTF,TGTGCCAGCAGCTTGGACAGGGGGAGGTATGGCTACACCTTC
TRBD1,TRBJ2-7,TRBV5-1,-,CASSPQGEPSYEQYF,TGCGCCAGCAGCCCGCAGGGGGAACCTTCCTACGAGCAGTACTTC
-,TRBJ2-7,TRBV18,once,CASSPQGTGAYEQYF,TGTGCCAGCTCACCACAAGGGACGGGGGCTTACGAGCAGTACTTC
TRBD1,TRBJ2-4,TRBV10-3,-,CAISESGGQGSHMAKNIQYF,TGTGCCATCAGTGAGTCGGGGGGACAGGGGTCGCACATGGCCAAAAACATTCAGTACTTC
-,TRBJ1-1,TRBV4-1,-,CASSQGLWGIDTEAFF,TGCGCCAGCAGCCAAGGACTGTGGGGTATTGACACTGAAGCTTTCTTT
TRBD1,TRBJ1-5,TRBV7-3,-,CASSPWGQGRNQPQHF,TGTGCCAGCAGCCCGTGGGGACAGGGTCGAAATCAGCCCCAGCATTTT
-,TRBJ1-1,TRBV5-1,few,CASSPLGGGTEAFF,TGCGCCAGCAGCCCTCTTGGGGGGGGAACTGAAGCTTTCTTT
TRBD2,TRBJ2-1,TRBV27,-,CASSRLSGALSNEQFF,TGTGCCAGCAGTCGCCTGAGCGGGGCCCTTTCCAATGAGCAGTTCTTC